Listed below are T cell receptor beta chains from one sample, sequenced in a study of early T cells in non-severe SARS-CoV-2 infection. TCRdb called the 5' RACE reads again in MiXCR, with one record for every CDR3 protein. The repertoire consists of 75,000 or so distinct CDR3 sequences, with about an eighth occurring once and the leading ten covering around 6.3%. Sequencing input: whole blood. The origin of the receptors is an adult who was a healthcare worker with PCR-confirmed SARS-CoV-2 infection or an uninfected control (not recorded which). CDR3s include the opening cysteine and the closing phenylalanine or tryptophan. Each record gives: V gene, J gene, clone size, CDR3 protein. Clone size, where shown, is once, few, many, or a class for clones that have expanded.

v_call: TRBV7-7
j_call: TRBJ2-3
clone_size: .
cdr3_aa: CASSWGLAGTDTQYF

v_call: TRBV6-1
j_call: TRBJ2-7
clone_size: medium-sized
cdr3_aa: CASSEGLSYEQYF

v_call: TRBV6-1
j_call: TRBJ2-7
clone_size: .
cdr3_aa: CASSEALGPYEQYF

v_call: TRBV12-3/TRBV12-4
j_call: TRBJ2-3
clone_size: few
cdr3_aa: CASSNGLAGAGDTQYF

v_call: TRBV7-2
j_call: TRBJ2-1
clone_size: many
cdr3_aa: CASSLVRASGSKFIHEQFF

v_call: TRBV7-2
j_call: TRBJ2-7
clone_size: .
cdr3_aa: CASSEPFTGDISYEQYF

v_call: TRBV20-1
j_call: TRBJ1-1
clone_size: many
cdr3_aa: CSAPYGQGAGAFF

v_call: TRBV6-5
j_call: TRBJ1-1
clone_size: many
cdr3_aa: CASVAVNTEAFF

v_call: TRBV4-2
j_call: TRBJ2-3
clone_size: many
cdr3_aa: CASSQESTSGTTDTQYF

v_call: TRBV14
j_call: TRBJ1-2
clone_size: many
cdr3_aa: CASSPDANYGYTF

v_call: TRBV12-3/TRBV12-4
j_call: TRBJ2-3
clone_size: many
cdr3_aa: CASSFRQGKDTQYF

v_call: TRBV18
j_call: TRBJ1-1
clone_size: many
cdr3_aa: CASSSLNTLNTEAFF